This TCR beta chain was sequenced for a study of T cell responses to AZD1222 COVID-19 vaccine. Study-level results: Donors in the cohort were predominantly white British and more often female, and clonal diversity was possibly underestimated. Among vaccine-associated CD4 TCRs, coverage spanned spike, with dominance at 160-218 and 743-854. Baseline seropositives among AZD1222 recipients totaled only 5 to 7.

Pooled samples include second doses given at about 4 or 12 weeks. This table comes from immunoSEQ multiplex PCR, and its TCRdb copy is limited to in-frame clones, with some not included. Of 130,000 or so clones listed, roughly nine tenths are singletons. The CDR3 loop spans 15 amino acids. Trimming at V came to 4 bases and at J to 8 bases, leaving 8 bases not matched to a gene. Germline-derived CDR1 and CDR2 are GTSNPN and SVGIG (reference sequence). This clone was observed a handful of times. Its antigen is undetermined. V is TRBV30 and J is TRBJ1-6, with TRBD1 matching 10 bases. The input for sequencing was peripheral blood, taken 28 days after the second AZD1222 dose. This receptor was identified in an adult who received the AZD1222 COVID-19 vaccine. CDR3 sequence: CAWMRPTGGDSPLHF. CDR3 DNA: TGTGCCTGGATGCGGCCGACAGGGGGCGATTCACCCCTCCACTTT.